This T cell receptor (beta chain) was recovered during a study of blood T cell repertoires in COVID-19 (dated by TCRdb to the early 2020s). In terms of the full investigation: Samples covering the acute and convalescent phases of COVID-19 were provided by collaborators in the United States, Italy and Spain. The prospective study material was composed of cDNA or gDNA derived from T cells, B-cell-depleted T cells, or PBMCs. The dataset comprised deeply sampled blood TCRbeta repertoires from subjects exposed to, actively infected with, or recovered from COVID-19. The repertoires were made available in a free public database intended to serve as a resource for research on the immune response to SARS-CoV-2. The samples were drawn from two sources: the first 160 participants of the ongoing ImmuneRACE study, and approximately 1,300 subjects contributed by 6 global collaborators. Nearly every sample came with metadata listing a de-identified subject ID, COVID-19 status, age in years and sex. Where available, HLA class I and class II types were obtained from metadata supplied by the sample provider rather than from assay-based typing. Results the study describes overall, beyond this receptor: The amount of clinical and demographic metadata varied by source and participant and was provided uncurated.

In regard to this clone: The antigen it binds to is not known. No base quality information exists; no much larger clone differs at one position.

TCRbeta CDR3 regions were amplified from genomic DNA by means of the immunoSEQ Assay, a bias-controlled multiplex PCR. On the study's bioinformatics: The number of nucleated cells in each sample was estimated by amplification of reference gene primers within the assay. To quantify the absolute abundance of each unique TCRbeta CDR3 rearrangement, sequence reads were collapsed and filtered. For each sample, productive Simpson clonality was calculated by taking the square root of Simpson's diversity index across productive rearrangements. The source is immuneACCESS, and TCRdb retained only in-frame sequences with V and J called. Part of the clones is not carried over; for the studies checked, unresolved V genes explain less than half of this, and the remainder is unexplained. V, J and clone size are those of that table, while D and trimming were read from the DNA. Within this sample are about 95,000 clones, with 81% of them counted one time only. Of the sample, under 5.5% falls within the top ten clones.

In Seattle, one collaborating source enrolled patients while the infection was active and tracked those patients longitudinally over the course of disease. Whole blood was collected in K2EDTA tubes by collaborating institutions according to the institutions' own protocols. Collaborator samples were shipped for TCRbeta analysis as frozen whole blood, isolated PBMCs, or DNA extracted from either sample type. As encoded in the germline V gene (reference sequence), CDR1 is LNHDA while CDR2 is SQIVND. Clipping removes 4 bases from V and 7 bases from J, with 9 as the unmatched junction base count. The CDR3 sequence holds 15 residues, the cysteine and phenylalanine included. Just the 45-base CDR3 DNA is kept, in frame starting at base 1.

Sequenced input: peripheral blood. In this chain, TRBV19 is recombined with TRBJ1-4, and 7 junction bases match TRBD1. The receptor's source is a man aged 80 or over with COVID-19, enrolled during active disease. In nucleotide form, the sequence is TGTGCCAGTAGTAGACAAGGGGGCCTGGCTGAAAAACTGTTTTTT. It specifies CASSRQGGLAEKLFF.